This T cell receptor beta chain was recorded in a study of a mutant IDH1 vaccine in newly diagnosed glioma (dated by TCRdb to about 2021). As for the study more broadly: Vaccination began 4-6 weeks after radiotherapy alone, or alongside temozolomide cycles in the chemotherapy-containing groups. Prior to enrollment, patients had been given standard therapy consisting of radiotherapy alone, temozolomide alone, or radiochemotherapy with temozolomide, with the combination given to most patients. Visit V12 was the week-35 safety follow-up and visit V13 was the week-47 end of study. Peripheral blood samples were drawn at six visits, namely V03 (baseline), V05, V07, V10, V12 and V13. Of the 30 to 35 treated patients, approximately 62% were male and approximately 38% were female, and a mean age of 40.4 years was recorded. For exploratory analyses, 25 to 30 treated patients had longitudinal TCRB deep sequencing done wherever samples were available. Broad study findings and their caveats: Availability determined which PBMC samples were chosen for TCRB deep sequencing. It was noted by the authors that analyses of patient blood samples could not be reproduced owing to sample limitations. No apparent relationship was observed between pseudoprogression and alterations in the top peripheral T cell clonotypes detected by TCRB sequencing. Across multiple MHC alleles, vaccine-induced immune responses were seen in around 94% of patients.

Comments on this clone: It has no known antigen specificity. Per-base qualities were not stored, and no clone one base away is much larger.

To prepare the library, the immunoSEQ multiplex PCR assay was applied. Following the manufacturer's protocol, the hsTCRB Kit was used to amplify rearranged TCR beta chain sequences. TCRB libraries were sequenced on an Illumina MiSeq. From the authors' description of their analysis: The proprietary platform of the kit vendor was used for demultiplexing, trimming and gene mapping. Imported from immuneACCESS, the table was reduced by TCRdb to in-frame sequences with V and J called. These copies leave out some clones; in studies compared against another copy, an unresolved V gene accounts for under half, and the cause of the remainder is not known. Clonal size and the V and J genes are those of that table, whereas D and trimming came from the DNA. This sample gives over 30,000 clones in total; around nine tenths of them show up just once. In total, the top ten clones hold 4% to 6% of the sample. V lost 8 bases and J lost 4 bases, and the count of bases not matched to a germline gene is 8. From the cysteine through the phenylalanine, the CDR3 covers 15 amino acids. Here the CDR3 DNA is all that survives: 45 bases in frame from base 1. From the germline V gene, CDR1 is MNHNS and CDR2 is SASEGT.

The time point label corresponds to: week 47, end of study. Each vaccine dose was 300 ug of a 20-mer mutant IDH1 peptide in Montanide, given subcutaneously with topical imiquimod. Patients received eight vaccinations in weeks 1, 3, 5, 7, 11, 15, 19 and 23, corresponding to visits V03 through V10. Donors had newly diagnosed WHO grade 3 or 4 IDH1-mutant astrocytomas with loss of nuclear ATRX. The samples were drawn from NOA16, a multicentre, single-arm, open-label phase I trial in Germany that tested a mutant IDH1 peptide vaccine in humans for the first time. Genomic DNA for TCRB sequencing was isolated from EDTA blood with the DNeasy Blood and Tissue Kit.

The V gene is TRBV6-1 and the J gene is TRBJ2-1, with TRBD2 identical over 10 junction bases. This material consisted of PBMCs, taken from a glioma patient whose treatment included an IDH1 peptide vaccine. This TCR derives from a woman aged 40 to 55 with glioma. The DNA sequence is given as TGTGCCAGCTCTCTAGCGGGAGTAGGGTACAATGAGCAGTTCTTC. Translated, this is CASSLAGVGYNEQFF.